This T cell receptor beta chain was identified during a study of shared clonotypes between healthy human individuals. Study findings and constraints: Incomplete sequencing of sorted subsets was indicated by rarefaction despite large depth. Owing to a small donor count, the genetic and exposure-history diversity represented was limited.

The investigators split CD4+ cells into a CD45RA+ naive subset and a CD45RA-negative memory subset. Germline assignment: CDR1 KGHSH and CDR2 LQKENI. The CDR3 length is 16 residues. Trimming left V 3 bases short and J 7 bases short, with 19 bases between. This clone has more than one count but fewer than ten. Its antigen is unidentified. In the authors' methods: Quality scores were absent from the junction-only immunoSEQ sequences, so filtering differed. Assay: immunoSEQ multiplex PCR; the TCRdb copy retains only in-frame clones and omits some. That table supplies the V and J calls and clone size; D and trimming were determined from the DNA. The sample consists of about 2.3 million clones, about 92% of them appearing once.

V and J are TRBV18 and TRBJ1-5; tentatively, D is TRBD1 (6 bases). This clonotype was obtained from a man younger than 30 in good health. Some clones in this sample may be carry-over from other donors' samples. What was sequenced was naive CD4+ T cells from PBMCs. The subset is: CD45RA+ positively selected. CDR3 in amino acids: CASSPRNTGLGQPQHF. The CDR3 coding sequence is TGTGCCAGCTCACCGCGAAATACAGGGCTGGGCCAGCCCCAGCATTTT.